These T cell receptor beta chains were read from a single sample in a study of T-cell memory formation after mild COVID-19. TCRdb independently ran MiXCR on the 5' RACE reads; one entry per CDR3 protein. The sample includes roughly 100,000 distinct CDR3 sequences, about 15% of them seen just once. The sequenced sample was PBMCs or a T cell subset sorted from them (not recorded which). The receptors were sampled from an adult woman who had mild COVID-19 (a few samples of this study predate the infection). Cell type and time point are not known. Each CDR3 is given with its conserved first and last residue. A D gene is named only where the DNA matches it firmly. Size tells how often a clone was seen (once, few, many) or the class of an expanded clone, and some rows leave it out.

J gene: TRBJ1-2; D gene: .; clone size: .; V gene: TRBV12-3/TRBV12-4; CDR3 protein: CASSLGFLTAYGYTF; CDR3 DNA: TGTGCCAGCAGTTTAGGATTCTTGACAGCCTATGGCTACACCTTC
J gene: TRBJ1-1; D gene: TRBD1; clone size: .; V gene: TRBV6-5; CDR3 protein: CASSETGLNTEAFF; CDR3 DNA: TGTGCCAGCAGTGAGACAGGGCTGAACACTGAAGCTTTCTTT
J gene: TRBJ2-1; D gene: TRBD1; clone size: few; V gene: TRBV4-1; CDR3 protein: CASSQGTGGFEQFF; CDR3 DNA: TGCGCCAGCAGCCAAGGGACAGGGGGCTTTGAGCAGTTCTTC
J gene: TRBJ1-1; D gene: .; clone size: few; V gene: TRBV6-2/TRBV6-3; CDR3 protein: CASSTNGGTEAFF; CDR3 DNA: TGTGCCAGCAGTACTAACGGGGGCACTGAAGCTTTCTTT
J gene: TRBJ2-5; D gene: TRBD1; clone size: .; V gene: TRBV11-3; CDR3 protein: CTSRRWDRKETQYF; CDR3 DNA: TGTACCAGCAGGAGATGGGACAGGAAAGAGACCCAGTACTTC
J gene: TRBJ2-7; D gene: .; clone size: .; V gene: TRBV7-9; CDR3 protein: CASRSPGPGYEQYF; CDR3 DNA: TGTGCCAGCAGGTCCCCGGGACCAGGTTACGAGCAGTACTTC
J gene: TRBJ2-3; D gene: TRBD1; clone size: .; V gene: TRBV20-1; CDR3 protein: CSAREAGQGADTQYF; CDR3 DNA: TGCAGTGCTAGAGAAGCGGGACAGGGAGCAGATACGCAGTATTTT
J gene: TRBJ1-1; D gene: .; clone size: few; V gene: TRBV12-3/TRBV12-4; CDR3 protein: CASSHSGMGENTEAFF; CDR3 DNA: TGTGCCAGCAGCCACTCGGGGATGGGGGAGAACACTGAAGCTTTCTTT
J gene: TRBJ2-1; D gene: .; clone size: few; V gene: TRBV27; CDR3 protein: CASSFFPGYEQFF; CDR3 DNA: TGTGCCAGCAGTTTCTTTCCCGGCTACGAGCAGTTCTTC
J gene: TRBJ2-4; D gene: TRBD1; clone size: many; V gene: TRBV7-2; CDR3 protein: CASSSEVPGQPAKNIQYF; CDR3 DNA: TGTGCCAGCAGCTCAGAGGTTCCGGGACAGCCAGCCAAAAACATTCAGTACTTC
J gene: TRBJ2-7; D gene: TRBD2; clone size: many; V gene: TRBV14; CDR3 protein: CASSLAGGTYEQYF; CDR3 DNA: TGTGCCAGCAGCCTAGCGGGAGGGACATACGAGCAGTACTTC
J gene: TRBJ2-1; D gene: .; clone size: few; V gene: TRBV5-6; CDR3 protein: CASSPTLEGFGEQFF; CDR3 DNA: TGTGCCAGCAGCCCAACGCTCGAGGGGTTCGGTGAGCAGTTCTTC
J gene: TRBJ2-3; D gene: .; clone size: .; V gene: TRBV4-2; CDR3 protein: CASSQVSSERPLDTQYF; CDR3 DNA: TGTGCCAGCAGCCAAGTTTCTTCTGAGCGGCCGTTGGATACGCAGTATTTT
J gene: TRBJ2-7; D gene: .; clone size: .; V gene: TRBV27; CDR3 protein: CASRSGASYEQYF; CDR3 DNA: TGTGCCAGCAGGAGCGGAGCCTCCTACGAGCAGTACTTC
J gene: TRBJ1-2; D gene: .; clone size: few; V gene: TRBV9; CDR3 protein: CASSVGQTGYTF; CDR3 DNA: TGTGCCAGCAGCGTAGGTCAGACAGGCTACACCTTC
J gene: TRBJ1-6; D gene: TRBD1; clone size: .; V gene: TRBV4-1; CDR3 protein: CASSQAGQGVARLGSPLHF; CDR3 DNA: TGCGCCAGCAGCCAAGCAGGACAGGGGGTCGCAAGGCTTGGTTCACCCCTCCACTTT